Included here is one TCR beta chain sequence, with context. The same CDR3 can be traced to other DNA sequences in this sample. The V segment lost 5 bases and the J segment 2 bases; nucleotides outside the gene matches: 2. Germline CDR1 reads MNHNY; CDR2 reads SVGAGI (reference sequence). CDR3 length equals 13 residues. The data derive from a study of blood T cell repertoires in COVID-19. The data were produced by immunoSEQ multiplex PCR, yet TCRdb's version contains in-frame clones alone and is incomplete. The table includes some 140,000 clones, around 86% detected once. Sequenced material: peripheral blood. The receptor was derived from a middle-aged man with active COVID-19. The V gene is TRBV6-6, the J gene TRBJ1-2; 7 nucleotides align to TRBD1. CDR3 loop: CASSPGQNYGYTF. CDR3 DNA: TGTGCCAGCAGTCCGGGACAGAACTATGGCTACACCTTC.